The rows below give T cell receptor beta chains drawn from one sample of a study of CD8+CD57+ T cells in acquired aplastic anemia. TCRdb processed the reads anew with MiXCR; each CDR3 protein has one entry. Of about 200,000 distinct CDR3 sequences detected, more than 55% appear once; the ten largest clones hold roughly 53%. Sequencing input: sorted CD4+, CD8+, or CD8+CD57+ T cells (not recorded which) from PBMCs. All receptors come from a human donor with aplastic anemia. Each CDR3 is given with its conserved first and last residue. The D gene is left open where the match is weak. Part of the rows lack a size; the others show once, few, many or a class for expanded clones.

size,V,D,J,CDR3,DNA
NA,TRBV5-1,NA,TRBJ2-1,CASSFRDPIEQFF,TGCGCCAGCAGCTTCCGGGACCCCATCGAGCAGTTCTTC
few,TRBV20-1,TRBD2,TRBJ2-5,CSARGPGLAGGRLYF,TGCAGTGCCCGAGGTCCGGGACTAGCGGGGGGCCGGCTGTACTTC
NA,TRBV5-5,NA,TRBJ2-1,CASSLSRVRYNEQFF,TGTGCCAGCAGCTTGTCGAGGGTCCGCTACAATGAGCAGTTCTTC
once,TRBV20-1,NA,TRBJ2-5,CSGEGLRRETQYF,TGCAGTGGGGAAGGACTCCGTAGAGAGACCCAGTACTTC
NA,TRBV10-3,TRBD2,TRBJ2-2,CAATSGGADGELFF,TGTGCCGCGACTAGCGGGGGGGCCGACGGGGAGCTGTTTTTT
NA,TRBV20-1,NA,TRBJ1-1,CSGGERTEAFF,TGCAGTGGAGGGGAACGCACTGAAGCTTTCTTT
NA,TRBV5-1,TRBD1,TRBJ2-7,CASSRDSPYEQYF,TGCGCCAGCAGTCGGGACAGCCCTTACGAGCAGTACTTC
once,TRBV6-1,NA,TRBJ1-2,CASSEGPAQPNYGYTF,TGTGCCAGCAGTGAAGGTCCGGCACAGCCAAACTATGGCTACACCTTC
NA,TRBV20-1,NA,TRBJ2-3,CSARGERQFTDTQYF,TGCAGTGCTAGAGGGGAGAGACAGTTCACAGATACGCAGTATTTT
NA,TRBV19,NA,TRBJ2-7,CASSIQIGLPEGEQYF,TGTGCCAGTAGTATCCAGATAGGGCTTCCTGAGGGGGAGCAGTACTTC
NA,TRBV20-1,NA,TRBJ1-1,CSATRQNTEAFF,TGCAGTGCCACTCGACAGAACACTGAAGCTTTCTTT
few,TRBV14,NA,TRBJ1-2,CASSVSGNYGYTF,TGTGCCAGCAGCGTAAGCGGGAACTATGGCTACACCTTC
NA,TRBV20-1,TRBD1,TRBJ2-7,CSAREGDRFYEQYF,TGCAGTGCTAGAGAGGGGGACAGGTTTTACGAGCAGTACTTC
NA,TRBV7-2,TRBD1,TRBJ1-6,CASSTHRTGQGVHSPLHF,TGTGCCAGCAGCACGCACAGGACGGGACAGGGGGTTCATTCACCCCTCCACTTT
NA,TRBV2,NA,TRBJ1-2,CASSDYRNYGYTF,TGTGCCAGCAGTGATTACAGAAACTATGGCTACACCTTC
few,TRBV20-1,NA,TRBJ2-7,CSARGQVGYEQYF,TGCAGTGCTAGAGGGCAGGTAGGGTACGAGCAGTACTTC
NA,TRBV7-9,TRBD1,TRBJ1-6,CASSSPSVRQGAYNSPLHF,TGTGCCAGCAGCTCCCCTTCCGTCCGACAGGGCGCCTATAATTCACCCCTCCACTTT
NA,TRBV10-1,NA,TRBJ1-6,CASRSTIQEWRDNSPLHF,TGCGCCAGCCGTTCTACAATACAGGAATGGCGAGATAATTCACCCCTCCACTTT
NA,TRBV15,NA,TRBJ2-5,CATSIRTSDQETQYF,TGTGCCACCAGCATACGGACATCCGACCAAGAGACCCAGTACTTC
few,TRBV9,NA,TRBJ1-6,CASSVGGTNSPLHF,TGTGCCAGCAGCGTAGGGGGGACTAATTCACCCCTCCACTTT
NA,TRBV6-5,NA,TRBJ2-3,CASSYSRGGTDTQYF,TGTGCCAGCAGTTACTCGAGAGGGGGCACAGATACGCAGTATTTT
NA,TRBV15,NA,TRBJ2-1,CATSRAGVSNEQFF,TGTGCCACCAGCAGAGCGGGGGTTAGTAATGAGCAGTTCTTC
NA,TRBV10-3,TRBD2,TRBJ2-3,CASSRIPSGPSTDTQYF,TGTGCCAGCAGTAGGATCCCTAGCGGTCCTAGCACAGATACGCAGTATTTT
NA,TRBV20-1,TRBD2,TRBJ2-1,CSARDLWGGFNEQFF,TGCAGTGCTAGAGATCTATGGGGAGGGTTTAATGAGCAGTTCTTC
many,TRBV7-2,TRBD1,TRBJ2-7,CASSPRDSFFYEQYF,TGTGCCAGCAGCCCCCGGGACAGCTTTTTCTACGAGCAGTACTTC
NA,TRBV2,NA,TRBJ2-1,CASSGDLWMNEQFF,TGTGCCAGCAGTGGGGACCTCTGGATGAATGAGCAGTTCTTC
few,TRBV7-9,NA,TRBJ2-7,CASSLLEYEQYF,TGTGCCAGCAGCTTACTGGAGTACGAGCAGTACTTC
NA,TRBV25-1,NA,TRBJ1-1,CASKGGVNTEAFF,TGTGCCAGCAAAGGGGGTGTGAACACTGAAGCTTTCTTT